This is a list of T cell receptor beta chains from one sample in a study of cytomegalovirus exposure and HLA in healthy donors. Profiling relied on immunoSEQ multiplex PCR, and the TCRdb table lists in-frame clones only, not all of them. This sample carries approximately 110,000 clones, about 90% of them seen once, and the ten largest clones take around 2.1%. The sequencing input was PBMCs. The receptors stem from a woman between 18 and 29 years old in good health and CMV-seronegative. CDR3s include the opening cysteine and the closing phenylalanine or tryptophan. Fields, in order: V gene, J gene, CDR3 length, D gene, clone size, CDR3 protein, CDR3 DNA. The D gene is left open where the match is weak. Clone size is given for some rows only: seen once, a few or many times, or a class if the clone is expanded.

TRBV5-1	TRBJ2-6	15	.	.	CASSSQGSGANVLTF	TGCGCCAGCAGCTCCCAGGGCTCTGGGGCCAACGTCCTGACTTTC
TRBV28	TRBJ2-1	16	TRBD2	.	CASRALLAGGANEQFF	TGTGCCAGCAGGGCCCTTCTAGCGGGAGGGGCCAATGAGCAGTTCTTC
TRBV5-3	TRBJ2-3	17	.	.	CARSTPTHLGGTDTQYF	TGTGCCAGAAGCACCCCGACCCACTTAGGGGGCACAGATACGCAGTATTTT
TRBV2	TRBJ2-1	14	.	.	CASTLEGSYNEQFF	TGTGCCAGCACCCTCGAGGGCTCCTACAATGAGCAGTTCTTC
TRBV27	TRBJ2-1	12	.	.	CASSFSSNEQFF	TGTGCCAGCAGTTTTAGCAGCAATGAGCAGTTCTTC
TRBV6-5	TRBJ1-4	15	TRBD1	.	CASSLDRGRNEKLFF	TGTGCCAGCAGTTTGGACAGGGGCCGTAATGAAAAACTGTTTTTT
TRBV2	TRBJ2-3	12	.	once	CASGASTDTQYF	TGTGCCAGCGGGGCGAGCACAGATACGCAGTATTTT
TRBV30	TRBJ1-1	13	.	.	CAWSARTRTAAFF	TGTGCCTGGAGTGCACGGACACGGACAGCAGCTTTCTTT
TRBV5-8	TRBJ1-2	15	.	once	CASSQRGVPNYGYTF	TGTGCCAGCAGTCAACGGGGGGTCCCGAACTATGGCTACACCTTC
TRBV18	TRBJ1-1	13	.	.	CASSPITGTEAFF	TGTGCCAGCTCACCTATTACAGGGACTGAAGCTTTCTTT
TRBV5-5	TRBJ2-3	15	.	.	CASSLALRGTDTQYF	TGTGCCAGCAGCTTGGCCTTGAGGGGCACAGATACGCAGTATTTT
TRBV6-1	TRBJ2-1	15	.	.	CASSFGLQAYNEQFF	TGTGCCAGCAGTTTCGGACTGCAGGCCTACAATGAGCAGTTCTTC
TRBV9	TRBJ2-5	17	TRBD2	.	CASSVGGLAGNQETQYF	TGTGCCAGCAGCGTAGGGGGACTAGCGGGGAACCAAGAGACCCAGTACTTC
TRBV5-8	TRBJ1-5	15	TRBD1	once	CASSLAAGRGQPQHF	TGTGCCAGCAGCTTGGCCGCAGGCAGGGGGCAACCCCAGCATTTT
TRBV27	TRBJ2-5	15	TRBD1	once	CASSPLWTGSETQYF	TGTGCCAGCAGTCCTCTCTGGACAGGGAGTGAGACCCAGTACTTC
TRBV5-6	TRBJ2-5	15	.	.	CASSLERRYQETQYF	TGTGCCAGCAGCTTGGAGCGACGGTACCAAGAGACCCAGTACTTC
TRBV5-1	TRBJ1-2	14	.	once	CASSYSGTNYGYTF	TGCGCCAGCAGCTATTCCGGGACAAACTATGGCTACACCTTC
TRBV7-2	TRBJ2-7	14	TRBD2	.	CASTLRTSTDEQYF	TGTGCCAGCACCCTGCGGACTAGCACTGACGAGCAGTACTTC
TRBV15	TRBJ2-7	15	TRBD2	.	CATSIGTSVSYEQYF	TGTGCCACCAGCATTGGGACTAGCGTCTCCTACGAGCAGTACTTC
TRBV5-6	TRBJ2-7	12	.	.	CASSRTVYEQYF	TGTGCCAGCAGCCGGACAGTCTACGAGCAGTACTTC
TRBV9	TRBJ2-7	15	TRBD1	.	CASSVGTGDPYEQYF	TGTGCCAGCAGCGTAGGGACAGGGGATCCCTACGAGCAGTACTTC
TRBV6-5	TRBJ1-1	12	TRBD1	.	CASSPRQGVAFF	TGTGCCAGCAGTCCCCGACAGGGTGTAGCTTTCTTT
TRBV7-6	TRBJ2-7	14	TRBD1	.	CASSRQGASYEQYF	TGTGCCAGCAGCCGACAGGGGGCCTCCTACGAGCAGTACTTC
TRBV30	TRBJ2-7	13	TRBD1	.	CAWGTDLREEQYF	TGTGCCTGGGGGACAGATCTTCGGGAAGAGCAGTACTTC
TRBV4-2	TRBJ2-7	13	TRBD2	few	CASSGTSSYEQYF	TGTGCCAGCAGCGGGACTAGCTCCTACGAGCAGTACTTC
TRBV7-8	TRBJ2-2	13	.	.	CASSLRVTGELFF	TGTGCCAGCTCCCTGAGGGTAACCGGGGAGCTGTTTTTT
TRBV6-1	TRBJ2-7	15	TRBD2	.	CASSVASGGAYEQYF	TGTGCCAGCAGTGTGGCTAGCGGGGGGGCCTACGAGCAGTACTTC
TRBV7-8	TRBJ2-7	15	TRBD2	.	CASSTRGGRAYEQYF	TGTGCCAGCAGCACCCGGGGGGGGCGTGCGTACGAGCAGTACTTC
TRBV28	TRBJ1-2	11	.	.	CASSSSGGYTF	TGTGCCAGCAGTTCATCCGGTGGCTACACCTTC
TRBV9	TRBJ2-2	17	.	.	CASSATHIEVDTGELFF	TGTGCCAGCAGCGCCACTCATATCGAAGTGGACACCGGGGAGCTGTTTTTT
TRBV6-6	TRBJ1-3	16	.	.	CASSYSQAGAGNTIYF	TGTGCCAGCAGTTACTCCCAGGCGGGGGCTGGAAACACCATATATTTT
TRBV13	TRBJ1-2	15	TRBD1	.	CASSLGTVLSGGYTF	TGTGCCAGCAGCCTTGGGACAGTTTTGAGTGGTGGCTACACCTTC
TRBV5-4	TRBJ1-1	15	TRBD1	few	CASSLKQGLNTEAFF	TGTGCCAGCAGCCTAAAACAGGGGTTGAACACTGAAGCTTTCTTT
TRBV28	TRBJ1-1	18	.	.	CASRHEPGTTLKNTEAFF	TGTGCCAGCAGGCACGAGCCCGGGACAACCTTAAAAAACACTGAAGCTTTCTTT
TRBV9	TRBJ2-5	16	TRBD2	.	CASSVPSGVDQETQYF	TGTGCCAGCAGCGTACCTAGCGGGGTGGATCAAGAGACCCAGTACTTC
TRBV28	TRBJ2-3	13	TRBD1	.	CASSQDRADTQYF	TGTGCCAGCAGCCAAGACAGGGCAGATACGCAGTATTTT
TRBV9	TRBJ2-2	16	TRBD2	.	CASSETSGAFTGELFF	TGTGCCAGCAGCGAGACTAGCGGGGCTTTCACCGGGGAGCTGTTTTTT
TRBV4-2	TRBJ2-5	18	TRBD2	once	CASSQVLAGDPYQETQYF	TGTGCCAGCAGCCAAGTTTTAGCGGGGGACCCGTACCAAGAGACCCAGTACTTC
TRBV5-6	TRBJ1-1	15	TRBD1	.	CASSLTGARNTEAFF	TGTGCCAGCAGCCTGACAGGGGCCCGGAACACTGAAGCTTTCTTT
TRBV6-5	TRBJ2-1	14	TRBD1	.	CASSWDRGRNEQFF	TGTGCCAGCAGTTGGGACAGGGGAAGGAATGAGCAGTTCTTC
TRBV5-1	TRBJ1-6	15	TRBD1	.	CASSLVTGDGSPLHF	TGCGCCAGCAGCTTGGTGACAGGGGATGGGTCACCCCTCCACTTT
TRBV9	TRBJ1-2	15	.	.	CASSASGTTAYGYTF	TGTGCCAGCAGCGCCTCCGGGACAACCGCCTATGGCTACACCTTC
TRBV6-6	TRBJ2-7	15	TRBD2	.	CASSSTLAGGPKQYF	TGTGCCAGCAGTTCAACACTAGCGGGAGGGCCGAAGCAGTACTTC
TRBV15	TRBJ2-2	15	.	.	CATSRGGEYTGELFF	TGTGCCACCAGCAGGGGGGGAGAGTACACCGGGGAGCTGTTTTTT
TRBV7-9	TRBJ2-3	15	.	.	CASSLGGYRGDTQYF	TGTGCCAGCAGCTTAGGGGGCTACCGGGGGGATACGCAGTATTTT
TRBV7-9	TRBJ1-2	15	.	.	CASSLAQKFNYGYTF	TGTGCCAGCAGCTTAGCGCAGAAGTTTAACTATGGCTACACCTTC
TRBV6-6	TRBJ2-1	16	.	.	CASSYGGNSRYNEQFF	TGTGCCAGCAGTTACGGAGGTAACTCCCGTTACAATGAGCAGTTCTTC
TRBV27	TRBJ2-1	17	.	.	CASSLSSGGRWTDEQFF	TGTGCCAGCAGTTTATCGAGCGGTGGGAGATGGACCGATGAGCAGTTCTTC
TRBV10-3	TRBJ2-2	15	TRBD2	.	CATGLAGVSFGELFF	TGTGCCACCGGACTAGCGGGAGTATCATTCGGGGAGCTGTTTTTT
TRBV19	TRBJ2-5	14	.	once	CASNSGRGAETQYF	TGTGCCAGTAATTCTGGCAGGGGGGCGGAGACCCAGTACTTC
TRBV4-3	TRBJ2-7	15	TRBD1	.	CASSREGQGSYEQYF	TGCGCCAGCAGCCGCGAGGGACAGGGATCCTACGAGCAGTACTTC
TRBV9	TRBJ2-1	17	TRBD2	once	CASSDKRENSAYNEQFF	TGTGCCAGCAGCGACAAGCGGGAGAACTCGGCCTACAATGAGCAGTTCTTC
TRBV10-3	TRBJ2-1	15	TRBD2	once	CAISQREGAYNEQFF	TGTGCCATCAGCCAGCGGGAGGGCGCCTACAATGAGCAGTTCTTC
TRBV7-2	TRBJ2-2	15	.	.	CASSHQGLYAGELFF	TGTGCCAGCAGCCATCAGGGACTGTACGCCGGGGAGCTGTTTTTT
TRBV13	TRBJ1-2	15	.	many	CASSPLGATIYGYTF	TGTGCCAGCAGCCCCCTGGGGGCCACAATCTATGGCTACACCTTC